This TCR beta chain was observed in a study of post-analysis software for immune sequencing data. The CDR3 spans 15 residues. V shed 5 bases and J shed 3 bases, with 17 bases lying between them. CDR1 SGHRS and CDR2 YFSETQ come from the germline V gene. Unique-molecular-identifier-tagged TCR beta cDNA libraries were used. One entry per CDR3 protein results from TCRdb running MiXCR on the PCR reads. The data hold about 400,000 distinct CDR3 sequences, with roughly 35% observed a single time. As regards this clonotype: Its cognate antigen is unknown.

Findings and caveats of the study: Diversity measured as normalized Chao1 was significantly lower in multiple sclerosis patients than in controls. About five TRBV segments, including TRBV5-6, TRBV5-1 and TRBV20-1, were more frequent in patients than controls.

This sequence joins TRBV5-1 and TRBJ1-2; a possible D gene is TRBD1 (5 bases). This receptor was identified in a girl between 10 and 17 years old with multiple sclerosis. Sequencing input: blood. CDR3 amino acids: CASREDRLTHYGYTF. DNA of the CDR3: TGCGCCAGCAGGGAAGACAGACTTACCCACTATGGCTACACCTTC.